Detailed here is one T cell receptor beta chain. TCRdb called the 5' RACE reads again in MiXCR, with one record for every CDR3 protein. The sample carries hundreds of thousands of distinct CDR3 sequences, approximately 7% recorded once. These data are taken from a study of identical twins. The CDR3 length is 15 residues. The V gene's germline CDR1 is MNHEY and CDR2 SVGAGI. The V end was cut by 3 bases, the J end by 8 bases, with 14 bases between. The sample also formed part of further work on yellow fever vaccine responses in identical twins.

Sequenced: memory (CD45RO+) T cells sorted from blood. V usage is TRBV6-5 and J usage is TRBJ1-6; D is unclear. This receptor was identified in a woman between 18 and 29 years old in good health. The CDR3 reads CASSYTGNLDSPLHF. The CDR3 DNA reads TGTGCCAGCAGTTATACGGGAAATCTTGATTCACCCCTCCACTTT.